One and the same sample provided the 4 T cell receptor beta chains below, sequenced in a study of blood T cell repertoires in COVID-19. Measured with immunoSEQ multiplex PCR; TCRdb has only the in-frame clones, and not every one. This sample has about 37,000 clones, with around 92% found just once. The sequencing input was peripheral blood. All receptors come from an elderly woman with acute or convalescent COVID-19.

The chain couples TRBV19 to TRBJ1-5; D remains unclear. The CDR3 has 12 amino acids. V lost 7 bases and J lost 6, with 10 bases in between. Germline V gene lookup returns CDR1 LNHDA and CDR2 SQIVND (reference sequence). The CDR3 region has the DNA TGTGCCAGTACCGAGGGTAGTCAGCCCCAGCATTTT. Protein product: CASTEGSQPQHF.

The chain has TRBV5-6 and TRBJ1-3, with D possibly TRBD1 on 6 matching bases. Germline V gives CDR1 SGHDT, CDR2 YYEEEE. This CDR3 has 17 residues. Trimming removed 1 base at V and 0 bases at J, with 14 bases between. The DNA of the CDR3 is TGTGCCAGCAGCTTGAGGTCGACAGGTATCTCTGGAAACACCATATATTTT. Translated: CASSLRSTGISGNTIYF. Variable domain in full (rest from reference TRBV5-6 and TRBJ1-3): DAGVTQSPTHLIKTRGQQVTLRCSPKSGHDTVSWYQQALGQGPQFIFQYYEEEERQRGNFPDRFSGHQFPNYSSELNVNALLLGDSALYLCASSLRSTGISGNTIYFGEGSWLTVV.

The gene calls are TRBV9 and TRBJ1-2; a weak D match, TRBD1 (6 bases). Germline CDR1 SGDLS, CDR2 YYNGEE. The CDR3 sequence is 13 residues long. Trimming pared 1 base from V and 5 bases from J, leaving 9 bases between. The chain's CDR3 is CASSVSQGYGYTF. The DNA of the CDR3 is TGTGCCAGCAGCGTAAGTCAGGGGTATGGCTACACCTTC.

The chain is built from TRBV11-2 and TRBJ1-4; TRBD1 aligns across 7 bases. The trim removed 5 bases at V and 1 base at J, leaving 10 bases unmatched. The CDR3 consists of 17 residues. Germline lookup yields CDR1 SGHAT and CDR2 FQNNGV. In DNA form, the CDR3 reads TGTGCCAGCAGCCGACGGACAGGCTCTCGAACTAATGAAAAACTGTTTTTT. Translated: CASSRRTGSRTNEKLFF.